This TCR beta chain originates from a study of T-cell memory formation after mild COVID-19. General observations from the study: Contracting CD4+ clones were located mainly in CM and EM, and CD8+ clones in EMRA.

About this clonotype itself: Its antigen is undetermined.

5'RACE with constant-segment primers yielded barcoded, UMI-tagged TCR alpha and TCR beta cDNA libraries. TCRdb called the 5' RACE reads again in MiXCR, with one record for every CDR3 protein. The sample contains 350,000 or so distinct CDR3 sequences, about 21% of which appear only once. This TCR came from an adult woman who had mild COVID-19 (a few samples of this study predate the infection). Cell type and time point are not known. Sequences were obtained from PBMCs or a T cell subset sorted from them (not recorded which).

The CDR3 is CASRVSDYYEQYF. CDR3 sequence (DNA): TGTGCCAGCCGTGTCTCAGACTACTACGAGCAGTACTTC. J is TRBJ2-7 and V is TRBV6-1; TRBD2 might be the D (5 bases). This CDR3 has 13 residues. The ends were cut back, 8 bases at V and 3 bases at J, with 14 bases in the middle. Per germline, CDR1 MNHNS and CDR2 SASEGT.